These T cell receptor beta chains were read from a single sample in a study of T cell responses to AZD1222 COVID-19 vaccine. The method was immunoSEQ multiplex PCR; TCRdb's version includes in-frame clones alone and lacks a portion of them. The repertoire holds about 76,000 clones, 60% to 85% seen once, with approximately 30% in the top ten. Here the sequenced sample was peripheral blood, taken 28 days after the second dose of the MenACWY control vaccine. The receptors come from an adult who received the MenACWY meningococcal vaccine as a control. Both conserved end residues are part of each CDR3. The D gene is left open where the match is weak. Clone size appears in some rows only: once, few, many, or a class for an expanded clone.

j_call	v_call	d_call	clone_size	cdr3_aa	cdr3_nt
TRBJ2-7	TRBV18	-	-	CASSPRGRDDEQYF	TGTGCCAGCTCACCGCGAGGCAGGGATGACGAGCAGTACTTC
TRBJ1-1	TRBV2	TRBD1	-	CASRQGETNTEAFF	TGTGCCAGCAGGCAGGGGGAGACGAACACTGAAGCTTTCTTT
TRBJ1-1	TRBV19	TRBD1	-	CASSIGQGGWTEAFF	TGTGCCAGTAGTATTGGACAGGGAGGTTGGACTGAAGCTTTCTTT
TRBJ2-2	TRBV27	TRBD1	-	CASSPGTGRTGELFF	TGTGCCAGCAGTCCCGGGACAGGGAGGACCGGGGAGCTGTTTTTT
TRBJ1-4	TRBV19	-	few	CASSQRPPNEKLFF	TGTGCCAGTAGCCAACGGCCCCCTAATGAAAAACTGTTTTTT
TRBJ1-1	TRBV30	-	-	CAWSAGGPGDTEAFF	TGTGCCTGGAGTGCTGGAGGCCCCGGGGACACTGAAGCTTTCTTT
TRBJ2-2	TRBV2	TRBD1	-	CASRVDRYPNTGELFF	TGTGCCAGCAGAGTGGACAGGTACCCGAACACCGGGGAGCTGTTTTTT
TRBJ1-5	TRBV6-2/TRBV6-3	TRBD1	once	CASSPTGGQPQHF	TGTGCCAGCAGTCCGACAGGGGGACAGCCCCAGCATTTT
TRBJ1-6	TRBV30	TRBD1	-	CAWSVQGRGSPLHF	TGTGCCTGGAGTGTACAGGGGCGGGGATCACCCCTCCACTTT
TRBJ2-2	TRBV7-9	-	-	CASSGGGHPNTGELFF	TGTGCCAGCAGCGGGGGGGGACACCCGAACACCGGGGAGCTGTTTTTT
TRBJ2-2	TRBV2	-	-	CASSEVRIGTGELFF	TGTGCCAGCAGTGAAGTTAGAATAGGCACCGGGGAGCTGTTTTTT
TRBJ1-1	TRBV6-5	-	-	CASSPRGDTEAFF	TGTGCCAGCAGCCCAAGGGGGGACACTGAAGCTTTCTTT
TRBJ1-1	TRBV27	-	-	CASSFDRTANTEAFF	TGTGCCAGCAGTTTTGATAGGACAGCGAACACTGAAGCTTTCTTT
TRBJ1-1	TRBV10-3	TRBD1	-	CAIRRTGGGLESEAFF	TGTGCCATCAGGCGGACAGGGGGCGGGCTGGAATCTGAAGCTTTCTTT
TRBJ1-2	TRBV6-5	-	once	CASSYLWGSGYTF	TGTGCCAGCAGTTATTTGTGGGGCTCCGGCTACACCTTC
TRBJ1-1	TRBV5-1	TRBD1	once	CASSLTLSGGESYTEAFF	TGCGCCAGCAGCTTAACCTTGTCAGGGGGCGAATCGTACACTGAAGCTTTCTTT
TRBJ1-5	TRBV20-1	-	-	CSASRGSGNQPQHF	TGCAGTGCTAGTCGGGGAAGCGGCAATCAGCCCCAGCATTTT
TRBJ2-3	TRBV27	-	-	CASSLDPRDTQYF	TGTGCCAGCAGTTTGGATCCTAGAGATACGCAGTATTTT
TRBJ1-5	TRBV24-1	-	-	CATSDFLGQPQHF	TGTGCCACCAGTGATTTTTTGGGGCAGCCCCAGCATTTT
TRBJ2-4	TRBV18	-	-	CASSRSERAKNIQYF	TGTGCCAGCTCAAGGTCAGAGAGAGCCAAAAACATTCAGTACTTC
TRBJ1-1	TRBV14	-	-	CASSFRGSRDTEAFF	TGTGCCAGCAGCTTCCGGGGTAGTAGGGACACTGAAGCTTTCTTT
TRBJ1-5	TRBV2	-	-	CASSEAGYNQPQHF	TGTGCCAGCAGTGAAGCAGGTTACAATCAGCCCCAGCATTTT
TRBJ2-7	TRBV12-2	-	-	CASRLAAGGTRQQYF	TGTGCAAGTCGCTTAGCAGCGGGGGGCACACGTCAGCAGTACTTC
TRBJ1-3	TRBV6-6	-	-	CASSYGLISGNTIYF	TGTGCCAGCAGTTACGGACTTATCTCTGGAAACACCATATATTTT
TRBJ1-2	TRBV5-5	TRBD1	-	CASSSETGTNYGYTF	TGTGCCAGCAGCTCGGAGACAGGGACTAACTATGGCTACACCTTC
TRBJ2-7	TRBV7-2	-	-	CASSSGTGPFYEQYF	TGTGCCAGCAGTTCGGGGACTGGGCCTTTCTACGAGCAGTACTTC
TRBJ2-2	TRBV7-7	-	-	CASSASGGTGELFF	TGTGCTAGCAGCGCAAGCGGCGGAACCGGGGAGCTGTTTTTT
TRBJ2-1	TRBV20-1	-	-	CSAREYNEQFF	TGCAGTGCTAGAGAATACAATGAGCAGTTCTTC
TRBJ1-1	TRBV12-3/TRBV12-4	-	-	CASSLGPNTEAFF	TGTGCCAGCAGTTTAGGTCCGAACACTGAAGCTTTCTTT
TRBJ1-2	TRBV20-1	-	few	CSAVEGGGYTF	TGCAGTGCTGTGGAGGGCGGGGGCTACACCTTC
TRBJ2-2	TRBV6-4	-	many	CASSDRDTGELFF	TGTGCCAGCAGTGACAGGGACACCGGGGAGCTGTTTTTT
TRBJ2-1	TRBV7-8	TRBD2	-	CASSLASGREQFF	TGTGCCAGCAGCTTAGCTAGCGGGAGGGAGCAGTTCTTC
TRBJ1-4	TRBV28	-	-	CASSFRSRAGEKLFF	TGTGCCAGCAGTTTTCGGTCGCGAGCGGGTGAAAAACTGTTTTTT
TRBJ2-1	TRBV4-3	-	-	CASADLIGGNEQFF	TGCGCCAGCGCAGACTTGATAGGGGGCAATGAGCAGTTCTTC
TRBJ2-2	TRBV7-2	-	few	CASSIRGASNTGELFF	TGTGCCAGCAGTATTAGGGGGGCCTCGAACACCGGGGAGCTGTTTTTT
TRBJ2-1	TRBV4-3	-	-	CASSLDVWNEQFF	TGCGCCAGCAGCCTCGACGTGTGGAATGAGCAGTTCTTC
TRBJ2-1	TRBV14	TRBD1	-	CASSPQGQGIWNEQFF	TGTGCCAGCAGCCCCCAAGGACAGGGTATTTGGAATGAGCAGTTCTTC
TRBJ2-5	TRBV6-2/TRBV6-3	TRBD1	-	CASSYSMGQGRETQYF	TGTGCCAGCAGTTACTCGATGGGACAGGGACGAGAGACCCAGTACTTC
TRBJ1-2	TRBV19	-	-	CASSIESNYGYTF	TGTGCCAGTAGTATAGAGAGCAACTATGGCTACACCTTC
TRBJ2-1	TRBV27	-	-	CASSFLRSSYNEQFF	TGTGCCAGCAGTTTTTTGCGGAGCTCCTACAATGAGCAGTTCTTC
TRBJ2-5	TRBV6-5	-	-	CASSYGPQVTQYF	TGTGCCAGCAGTTACGGGCCCCAGGTGACCCAGTACTTC
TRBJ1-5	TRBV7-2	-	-	CASSLPGGQGQPQHF	TGTGCCAGCAGCTTACCGGGTGGGCAGGGCCAGCCCCAGCATTTT
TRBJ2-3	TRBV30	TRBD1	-	CAWSLPRDRGHKADMQYF	TGTGCCTGGAGTCTTCCAAGGGACAGGGGGCACAAAGCAGATATGCAGTATTTT
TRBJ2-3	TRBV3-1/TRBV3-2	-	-	CASSQETDTDTQYF	TGTGCCAGCAGCCAGGAGACAGACACAGATACGCAGTATTTT
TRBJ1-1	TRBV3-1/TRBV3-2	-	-	CASSRGVNTEAFF	TGTGCCAGCAGCCGTGGGGTGAACACTGAAGCTTTCTTT
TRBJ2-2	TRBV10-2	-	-	CASSLTGELFF	TGCGCCAGCAGTCTTACCGGGGAGCTGTTTTTT
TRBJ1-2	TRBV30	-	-	CAWSEGLYLYTF	TGTGCCTGGAGTGAGGGACTTTACCTCTACACCTTC
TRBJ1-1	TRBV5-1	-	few	CASSSRPSGNTEAFF	TGCGCCAGCAGCTCCCGCCCTAGTGGGAACACTGAAGCTTTCTTT
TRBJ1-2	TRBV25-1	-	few	CASSESHSVGHGYTF	TGTGCCAGCAGTGAATCCCATTCGGTGGGCCATGGCTACACCTTC
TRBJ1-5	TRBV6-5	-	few	CATGPGNSNQPQHF	TGTGCCACCGGCCCAGGGAATAGCAATCAGCCCCAGCATTTT
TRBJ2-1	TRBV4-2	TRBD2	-	CASSQDYRGLAGVEQFF	TGTGCCAGCAGCCAAGATTATAGGGGACTAGCGGGAGTTGAGCAGTTCTTC
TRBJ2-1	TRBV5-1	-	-	CASSVVGGGHYNEQFF	TGCGCCAGCAGCGTAGTTGGAGGGGGCCACTACAATGAGCAGTTCTTC
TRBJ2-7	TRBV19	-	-	CASSISGGNAYEQYF	TGTGCCAGTAGTATCTCGGGTGGCAATGCCTACGAGCAGTACTTC